These 5 T cell receptor beta chains were all obtained from the same sample, sequenced in a study of identical twins. TCRdb re-analysed the 5' RACE reads in MiXCR, keeping a single row per CDR3 protein. The table shows around 490,000 distinct CDR3 sequences, with approximately 20% occurring only once. These same records also appear under a second study, on yellow fever vaccine responses in identical twins.

Material for sequencing was CD4+ T cells sorted from blood. The receptors derive from a woman aged 18-29 years in good health.

The chain carries TRBV5-1 and TRBJ2-4, with D possibly called TRBD1 or TRBD2 (6 bases each). Germline V gene data show CDR1 as SGHRS and CDR2 as YFSETQ. Between the trimmed V and J ends, which lost 0 bases and 9 bases, there was a span of 10 bases. The CDR3 loop spans 13 amino acids. CDR3: CASSLEGGGIQYF. The DNA of the CDR3 is TGCGCCAGCAGCTTGGAGGGGGGTGGCATTCAGTACTTC.

This clonotype has only one observation. The chain uses TRBV29-1 and TRBJ2-1, with TRBD2 matching 16 bases. The V and J ends lost 6 bases and 8 bases, in that order; junction bases with no gene match: 10. Germline V gene sequence: CDR1 SQVTM, CDR2 ANQGSEA. The CDR3 loop spans 16 amino acids. CDR3 region: CSVAGTSGGVVDEQFF. DNA for the CDR3: TGCAGCGTCGCGGGGACTAGCGGGGGGGTGGTGGATGAGCAGTTCTTC.

This clonotype was counted between two and nine times. The V and J genes are TRBV28 and TRBJ2-3; maybe TRBD2 (6 bases). The CDR3 is 17 residues long. Germline V gene lookup returns CDR1 MDHEN and CDR2 SYDVKM. V shed 4 bases and J shed 4 bases, with 21 bases lying between them. The CDR3, as DNA: TGTGCCAGCAGTTCCGGGTACGCGGGATCGTTCGCAGATACGCAGTATTTT. It specifies CASSSGYAGSFADTQYF.

This clonotype was observed a few times. J is TRBJ2-5 and V is TRBV5-1; 12 bases are shared with TRBD2. This CDR3 has 16 amino acids. Germline CDR1 and CDR2: SGHRS and YFSETQ. J was trimmed by 2 bases and V by 4 bases; bases with no gene match: 6. CDR3 amino acids: CASSRSGTSGQETQYF. The DNA of the CDR3 is TGCGCCAGCAGCCGATCCGGGACTAGCGGGCAAGAGACCCAGTACTTC.

V is TRBV29-1 and J is TRBJ2-7, with D possibly being TRBD1 (7 bases). CDR3 length equals 13 residues. Germline V gene lookup returns CDR1 SQVTM and CDR2 ANQGSEA. V was clipped by 4 bases and J by 3 bases, with 13 bases between them. The CDR3 nucleotides read TGCAGCGTTGGACAGGGAGGCTACTACGAGCAGTACTTC. This codes for CSVGQGGYYEQYF.